This T cell receptor (beta chain) was recorded in a study of blood T cell repertoires in COVID-19. Some clones are missing from TCRdb's copy, which holds only in-frame ones; the method was immunoSEQ multiplex PCR. The data contain about 270,000 clones, 80% to 90% of them seen just once; the ten biggest clones take up less than 2.5%. Between the trimmed V and J ends, which lost 0 bases and 0 bases, there was a span of 9 bases. This CDR3 region has 16 residues. Per germline, CDR1 SGHAT and CDR2 FQNNGV. The sequencing input was PBMCs or T cells enriched from blood (not recorded which). The chain employs TRBV11-2 and TRBJ2-1; D might be TRBD1 (5 bases). The clonotype comes from a woman under 30 who had recovered from COVID-19. For the CDR3, the DNA is TGTGCCAGCAGCTTAGATCAGGGAAGCTCCTACAATGAGCAGTTCTTC. The encoded protein is CASSLDQGSSYNEQFF.